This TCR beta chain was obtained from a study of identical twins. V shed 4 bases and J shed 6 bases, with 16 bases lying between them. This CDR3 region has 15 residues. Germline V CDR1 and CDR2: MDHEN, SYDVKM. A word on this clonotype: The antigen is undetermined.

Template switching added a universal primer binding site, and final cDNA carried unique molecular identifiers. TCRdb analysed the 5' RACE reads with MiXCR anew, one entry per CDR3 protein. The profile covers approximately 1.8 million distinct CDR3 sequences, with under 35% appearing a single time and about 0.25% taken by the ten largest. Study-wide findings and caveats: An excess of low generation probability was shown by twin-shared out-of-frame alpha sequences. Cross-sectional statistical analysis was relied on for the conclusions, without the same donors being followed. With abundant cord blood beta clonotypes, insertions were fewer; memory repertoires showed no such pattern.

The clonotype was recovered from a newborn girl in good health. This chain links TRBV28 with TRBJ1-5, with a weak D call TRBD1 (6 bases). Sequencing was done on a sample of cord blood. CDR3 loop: CASSSPLGGGQPQHF. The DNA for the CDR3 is TGTGCCAGCAGTTCCCCCTTGGGGGGCGGTCAGCCCCAGCATTTT. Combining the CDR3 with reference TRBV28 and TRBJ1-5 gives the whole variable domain DVKVTQSSRYLVKRTGEKVFLECVQDMDHENMFWYRQDPGLGLRLIYFSYDVKMKEKGDIPEGYSVSREKKERFSLILESASTNQTSMYLCASSSPLGGGQPQHFGDGTRLSIL.